Following are 19 T cell receptor beta chains from one sample sequenced in a study of regulatory T cells in long-lasting Graves disease. Indicated time point: newly diagnosed GD, antithyroid drugs for less than 3 months. The TCR library was prepared using RNA isolated from PBMCs. Library construction for TCR beta used iRepertoire HTBI primers and Arm-PCR of CDR3 regions. TCRdb passed the multiplex PCR reads through MiXCR, listing each CDR3 protein once. The sample has 400,000 to 500,000 distinct CDR3 sequences, 12% to 15% seen once; the top ten hold roughly a sixth. These data are also associated with another study on T cells in Graves' hyperthyroidism and ophthalmopathy.

The specimen comprised peripheral blood mononuclear cells (PBMCs), sampled at new diagnosis, from a patient treated with antithyroid drugs. These receptors were collected from a woman aged 45-59 years with Graves disease.

The rearrangement joins TRBV27 to TRBJ2-5, with D tentatively TRBD1 (6 bases). Trimming took off 5 bases at V and 2 bases at J, with 15 bases between the two ends. CDR3 size: 15 residues. Germline V gives CDR1 MNHEY, CDR2 SMNVEV (reference sequence). CDR3 sequence: CASSPRTVSQETQYF. The CDR3 DNA sequence: TGTGCCAGCAGTCCTAGGACAGTTAGTCAAGAGACCCAGTACTTC.

This clonotype appeared a few times. V is TRBV28 and J is TRBJ1-1; D possibly corresponds to TRBD1 (6 bases). Trimming stripped 4 bases from V and 4 bases from J, with 25 bases between. There are 18 residues in the CDR3. Germline CDR1 is MDHEN and CDR2 is SYDVKM. CDR3 in amino acids: CASSSLPRRRGGTTEAFF. The CDR3 coding sequence is TGTGCCAGCAGTTCCCTACCCCGCCGGAGAGGGGGGACCACTGAAGCTTTCTTT.

This rearrangement joins TRBV6-2 or TRBV6-3 to TRBJ2-3; tentatively, D is TRBD1 (6 bases). In germline, CDR1 is MNHEY, CDR2 SVGEGT. There are 17 residues in the CDR3. Trimming stripped 1 base from V and 2 bases from J, with 16 bases between. Here the CDR3 reads CASSYYGGRTSTDTQYF. Written as DNA, the CDR3 is TGTGCCAGCAGTTACTATGGGGGCCGCACTTCCACAGATACGCAGTATTTT.

This chain uses TRBV5-1 with TRBJ2-1; 11 positions match TRBD1. The germline V gene encodes CDR1 SGHRS and CDR2 YFSETQ. J lost 5 bases, V lost 3 bases, and 4 bases had no gene match. The CDR3 runs 15 residues. The chain's CDR3 is CASSSGQGADNEQFF. The DNA for the CDR3 is TGCGCCAGCAGCTCCGGACAGGGGGCGGACAATGAGCAGTTCTTC.

V gene TRBV5-1 combines with J gene TRBJ2-1, with D perhaps TRBD2 (5 bases). The CDR3 contains 16 residues. Germline CDR1 is SGHRS and CDR2 is YFSETQ. The V end lost 0 bases, the J end lost 0 bases, and 10 bases lay between the germline ends. CDR3 region: CASSLEGDSSYNEQFF. CDR3 DNA: TGCGCCAGCAGCTTGGAGGGAGATAGCTCCTACAATGAGCAGTTCTTC.

This chain uses TRBV27 with TRBJ2-7; D gene ambiguous. Trimming took 4 bases from V and 4 from J, leaving 11 bases between them. The CDR3 totals 13 residues. CDR1 is MNHEY and CDR2 is SMNVEV in the germline V gene (reference sequence). The CDR3 region has the DNA TGTGCCAGCAGTTCAATCCAGGCTTACGAGCAGTACTTC. This gives the protein CASSSIQAYEQYF.

This clonotype was seen at least ten times. One end of the junction fails to match germline, which may point to a read error. The chain combines TRBV5-1 with TRBJ2-7; D is unclear. Germline V gene sequence: CDR1 SGHRS, CDR2 YFSETQ. This CDR3 is 13 amino acids long. CDR3 DNA sequence: TGTGCCAGCAGTTTAGCAGCCACCTACGAGCAGTACTTC. As protein: CASSLAATYEQYF.

This clonotype has just a few counts. The chain recombines TRBV4-1 with TRBJ2-2, with TRBD2 matching 16 bases. This CDR3 has 20 residues. V was clipped by 5 bases and J by 3 bases; unmatched bases: 12. Germline CDR1 and CDR2: MGHRA and YSYEKL. CDR3 amino acids: CASSSHGTSGRARDTGELFF. The CDR3 DNA reads TGCGCCAGCAGCTCACACGGGACTAGCGGGAGGGCGAGGGACACCGGGGAGCTGTTTTTT.

This clonotype was detected many times. V gene TRBV27 combines with J gene TRBJ1-2; 8 bases line up with TRBD1. The CDR3 spans 12 residues. Per the germline V gene, CDR1 is MNHEY and CDR2 is SMNVEV (reference sequence). V lost 4 bases to trimming and J lost 8 bases; unmatched junction nucleotides: 3. The CDR3 DNA reads as TGTGCCAGCAGTTCAGGGGGCAAAGGCTACACCTTC. Protein sequence: CASSSGGKGYTF.

V usage is TRBV27 and J usage is TRBJ2-2, with 13 bases fitting TRBD2. The CDR3 sequence is 15 residues long. Unmatched junction bases numbered 1, after V lost 5 bases and J lost 4 bases. Germline CDR1 is MNHEY and CDR2 is SMNVEV (reference sequence). The CDR3 here is CASSRTSGGTGELFF. CDR3 DNA sequence: TGTGCCAGCAGTAGGACTAGCGGGGGCACCGGGGAGCTGTTTTTT.

As to this clonotype: Mismatch with germline at one junction end may stem from a read error. The rearrangement uses TRBV27 and TRBJ2-7; D is ambiguous. The length of the CDR3 is 13 residues. Germline V gene sequence: CDR1 MNHEY, CDR2 SMNVEV (reference sequence). In DNA form, the CDR3 reads TGTGCCAGCAGTAAGTCGGAAACTTACGAGCAGCACTTC. Residues: CASSKSETYEQHF.

This clonotype was seen at least ten times. The rearrangement uses TRBV12-3 or TRBV12-4 and TRBJ1-5; the D is unclear. V gave up 3 bases and J gave up 4 bases, with 7 bases separating them. The CDR3 spans 13 residues. The chain's CDR3 is CASSFSRNQPQHF. CDR3 bases: TGTGCCAGCAGTTTTTCGAGGAATCAGCCCCAGCATTTT.

Notes on this clonotype: A far larger clone is just one base off, so this is likely a read error. The J gene is TRBJ2-7, the V gene TRBV2, with 7 bases fitting TRBD1. J lost 7 bases, V lost 6 bases, and 15 bases had no gene match. Germline V gene lookup returns CDR1 SNHLY and CDR2 FYNNEI. This CDR3 is built from 15 residues. The CDR3 is CASRERTGVEDEQYF. In DNA, the CDR3 is TGTGCCAGCAGGGAACGAACAGGGGTTGAGGATGAGCAGTACTTC.

This clonotype was counted only a few times. CDR3 in DNA: TGTGCCAGCAGCTTGGAAGATTTGAACACTGAAGCTTTCTTT. Encoded protein: CASSLEDLNTEAFF. The J gene is TRBJ1-1, the V gene TRBV5-4; D gene uncertain. Germline V gene lookup returns CDR1 SGHNT and CDR2 YYREEE (reference sequence). The CDR3 contains 14 residues. Trimming pared 0 bases from V and 0 bases from J, leaving 6 bases between.

V gene TRBV7-9 combines with J gene TRBJ2-2; D unresolved. V was shortened by 1 base and J by 0 bases, with 12 bases between the two germline ends. The length of the CDR3 is 17 residues. Germline V gives CDR1 SEHNR, CDR2 FQNEAQ (reference sequence). The CDR3 DNA reads TGTGCCAGCAGCTTAGATTCGCTCCTGCCGAACACCGGGGAGCTGTTTTTT. Translated: CASSLDSLLPNTGELFF.

This clonotype has at least ten counts. The chain couples TRBV28 to TRBJ2-1; D possibly corresponds to TRBD1 (6 bases). CDR1 is MDHEN, CDR2 SYDVKM, per germline. CDR3 length equals 15 residues. The V gene lost 4 bases and the J gene lost 8 bases, with 18 bases spanning the gap. The CDR3: CASSSAQTGHHEQFF. Here the CDR3 DNA reads TGTGCCAGCAGTTCAGCACAAACAGGGCACCATGAGCAGTTCTTC.

The table lists this clonotype with many counts. The chain recombines TRBV29-1 with TRBJ1-1; D not certain. This CDR3 has 14 residues. The germline gives CDR1 SQVTM, CDR2 ANQGSEA. Trimming stripped 0 bases from V and 5 bases from J, with 13 bases between. The CDR3 DNA is TGCAGCGTTGAAGATTTACTCGGGTCGACTGAAGCTTTCTTT. It encodes CSVEDLLGSTEAFF.

This clonotype turned up a few times. V usage is TRBV18 and J usage is TRBJ1-2; 8 bases agree with TRBD1. Looked up from germline, CDR1 is KGHSH and CDR2 is LQKENI. There are 18 residues in the CDR3. Trimming took 2 bases from V and 6 from J; bases not matched to a gene: 17. The CDR3 coding sequence is TGTGCCAGCTCACCATCGGGTCAGCCAGGGGGCGCGATCGATGGCTACACCTTC. Translation gives CASSPSGQPGGAIDGYTF.

This clonotype has a count of ten or more. This chain uses TRBV28 with TRBJ2-3, with TRBD2 as a possible D gene (5 bases). V was shortened by 2 bases and J by 6 bases, with 12 bases between the two germline ends. The germline CDR1 and CDR2 sequences are MDHEN and SYDVKM. This CDR3 contains 14 residues. The CDR3 loop reads CASSLGGSSDTQYF. CDR3 DNA sequence: TGTGCCAGCAGTTTAGGTGGGAGCAGCGATACGCAGTATTTT.